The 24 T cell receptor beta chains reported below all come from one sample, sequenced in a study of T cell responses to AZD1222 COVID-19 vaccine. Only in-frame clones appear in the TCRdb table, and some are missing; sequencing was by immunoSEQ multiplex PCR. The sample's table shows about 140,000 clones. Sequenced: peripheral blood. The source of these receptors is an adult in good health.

CDR3 coding DNA: TGTGCCAGCAGTTACCCAGGGGGGAGTTCACCCCTCCACTTT. Protein sequence: CASSYPGGSSPLHF. This rearrangement joins TRBV6-6 to TRBJ1-6; 7 nucleotides agree with TRBD1. Unmatched junction bases numbered 4, after V lost 2 bases and J lost 9 bases. The germline V gene encodes CDR1 MNHNY and CDR2 SVGAGI (reference sequence). The CDR3 sequence is 14 residues long.

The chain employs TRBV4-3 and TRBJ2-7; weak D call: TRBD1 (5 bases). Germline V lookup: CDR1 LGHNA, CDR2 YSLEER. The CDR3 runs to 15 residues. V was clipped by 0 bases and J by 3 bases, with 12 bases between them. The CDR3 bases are TGCGCCAGCAGCCAAGATCAGGGATCCCTCTACGAGCAGTACTTC. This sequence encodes CASSQDQGSLYEQYF.

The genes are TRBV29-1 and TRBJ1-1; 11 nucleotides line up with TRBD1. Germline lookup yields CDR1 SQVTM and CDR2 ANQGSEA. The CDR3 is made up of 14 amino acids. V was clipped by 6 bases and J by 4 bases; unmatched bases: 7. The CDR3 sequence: CSVTGGTGGTEAFF. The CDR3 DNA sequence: TGCAGCGTCACCGGGGGGACAGGGGGCACTGAAGCTTTCTTT.

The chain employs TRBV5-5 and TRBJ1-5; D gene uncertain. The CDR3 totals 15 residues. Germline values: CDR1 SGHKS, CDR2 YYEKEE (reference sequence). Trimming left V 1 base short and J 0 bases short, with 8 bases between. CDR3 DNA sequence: TGTGCCAGCAGCTTGTACGAGGATAGCAATCAGCCCCAGCATTTT. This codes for CASSLYEDSNQPQHF.

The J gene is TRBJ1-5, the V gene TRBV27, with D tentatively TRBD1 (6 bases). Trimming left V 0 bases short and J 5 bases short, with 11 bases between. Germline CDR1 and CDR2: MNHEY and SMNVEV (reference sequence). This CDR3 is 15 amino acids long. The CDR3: CASSLSWGLYQPQHF. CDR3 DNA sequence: TGTGCCAGCAGTTTATCGTGGGGGCTGTATCAGCCCCAGCATTTT.

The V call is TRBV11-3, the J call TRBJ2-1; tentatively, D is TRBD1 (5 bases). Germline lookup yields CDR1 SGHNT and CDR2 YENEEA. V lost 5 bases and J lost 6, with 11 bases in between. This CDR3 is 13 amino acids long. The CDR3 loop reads CASSHGRGNEQFF. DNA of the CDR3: TGTGCCAGCAGCCATGGAAGGGGCAATGAGCAGTTCTTC.

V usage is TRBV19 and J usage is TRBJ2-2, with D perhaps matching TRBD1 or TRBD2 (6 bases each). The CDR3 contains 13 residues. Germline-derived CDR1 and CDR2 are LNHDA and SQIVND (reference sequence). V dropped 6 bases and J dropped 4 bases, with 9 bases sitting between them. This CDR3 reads CASRPGATGELFF. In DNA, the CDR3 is TGTGCCAGTAGGCCGGGGGCCACCGGGGAGCTGTTTTTT.

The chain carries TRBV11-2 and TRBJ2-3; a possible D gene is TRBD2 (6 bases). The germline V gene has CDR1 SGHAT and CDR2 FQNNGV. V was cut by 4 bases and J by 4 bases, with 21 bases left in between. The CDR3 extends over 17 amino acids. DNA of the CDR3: TGTGCCAGCAGCTCCTGGGACTCCTCCCCGAGCCCAGATACGCAGTATTTT. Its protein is CASSSWDSSPSPDTQYF.

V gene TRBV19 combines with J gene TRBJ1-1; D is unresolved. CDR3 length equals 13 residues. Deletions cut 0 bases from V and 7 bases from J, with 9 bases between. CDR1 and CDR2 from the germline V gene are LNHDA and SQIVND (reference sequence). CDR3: CASSIDRPDEAFF. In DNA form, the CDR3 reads TGTGCCAGTAGTATAGATCGCCCAGATGAAGCTTTCTTT. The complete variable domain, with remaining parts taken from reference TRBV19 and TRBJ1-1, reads DGGITQSPKYLFRKEGQNVTLSCEQNLNHDAMYWYRQDPGQGLRLIYYSQIVNDFQKGDIAEGYSVSREKKESFPLTVTSAQKNPTAFYLCASSIDRPDEAFFGQGTRLTVV.

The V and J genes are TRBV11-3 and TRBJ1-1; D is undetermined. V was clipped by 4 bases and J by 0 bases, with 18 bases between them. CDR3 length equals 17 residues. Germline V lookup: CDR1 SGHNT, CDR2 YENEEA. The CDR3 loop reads CASSSSGRVGMNTEAFF. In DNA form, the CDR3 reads TGTGCCAGCAGCTCCTCAGGCCGGGTCGGGATGAACACTGAAGCTTTCTTT.

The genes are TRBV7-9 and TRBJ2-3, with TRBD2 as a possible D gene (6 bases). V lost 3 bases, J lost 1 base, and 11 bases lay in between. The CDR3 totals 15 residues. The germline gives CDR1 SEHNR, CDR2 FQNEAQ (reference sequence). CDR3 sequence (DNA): TGTGCCAGCAGCTTTAGCGGATCGCGCACAGATACGCAGTATTTT. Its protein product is CASSFSGSRTDTQYF.

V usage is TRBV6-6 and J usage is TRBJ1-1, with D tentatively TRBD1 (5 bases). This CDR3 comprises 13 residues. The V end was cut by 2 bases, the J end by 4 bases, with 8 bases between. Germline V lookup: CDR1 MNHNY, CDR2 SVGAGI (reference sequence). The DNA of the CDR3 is TGTGCCAGCAGTTACGAGGGACTCACTGAAGCTTTCTTT. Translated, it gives CASSYEGLTEAFF.

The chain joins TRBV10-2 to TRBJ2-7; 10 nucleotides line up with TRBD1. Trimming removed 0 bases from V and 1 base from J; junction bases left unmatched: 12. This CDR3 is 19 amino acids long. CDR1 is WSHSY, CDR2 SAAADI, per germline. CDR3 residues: CASSESIYSGTGVSYEQYF. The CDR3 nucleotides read TGCGCCAGCAGTGAGTCGATCTATTCCGGGACAGGGGTATCCTACGAGCAGTACTTC.

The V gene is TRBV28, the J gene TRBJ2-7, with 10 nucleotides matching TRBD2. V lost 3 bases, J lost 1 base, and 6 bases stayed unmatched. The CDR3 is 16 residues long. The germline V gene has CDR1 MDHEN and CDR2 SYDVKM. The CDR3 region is CASSLVAGGLSYEQYF. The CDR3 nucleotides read TGTGCCAGCAGTTTGGTAGCGGGGGGACTATCCTACGAGCAGTACTTC.

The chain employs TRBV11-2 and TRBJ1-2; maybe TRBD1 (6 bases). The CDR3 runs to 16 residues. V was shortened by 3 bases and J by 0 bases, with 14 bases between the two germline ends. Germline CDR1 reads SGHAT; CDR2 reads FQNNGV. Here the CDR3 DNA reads TGTGCCAGCAGCTTTGACAGGACTACTGCTAACTATGGCTACACCTTC. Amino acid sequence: CASSFDRTTANYGYTF.

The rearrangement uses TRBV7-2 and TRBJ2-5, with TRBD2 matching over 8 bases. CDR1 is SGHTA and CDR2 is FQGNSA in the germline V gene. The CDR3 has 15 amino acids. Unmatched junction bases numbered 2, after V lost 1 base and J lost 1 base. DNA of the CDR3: TGTGCCAGCAGCTTAGGAGCGGGGGCCCAAGAGACCCAGTACTTC. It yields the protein CASSLGAGAQETQYF.

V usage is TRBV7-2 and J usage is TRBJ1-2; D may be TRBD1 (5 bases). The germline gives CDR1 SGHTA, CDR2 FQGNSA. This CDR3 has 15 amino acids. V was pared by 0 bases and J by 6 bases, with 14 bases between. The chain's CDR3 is CASSLAPGLGDGYTF. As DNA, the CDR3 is TGTGCCAGCAGCTTAGCCCCGGGGTTGGGGGATGGCTACACCTTC.

The CDR3 sequence is CATMREGNEKLFF. CDR3 DNA: TGTGCCACCATGAGGGAGGGTAATGAAAAACTGTTTTTT. The gene calls are TRBV10-3 and TRBJ1-4; no clear D. From germline, CDR1 is ENHRY and CDR2 SYGVKD. This CDR3 comprises 13 residues. V was shortened by 10 bases and J by 4 bases, with 13 bases between the two germline ends.

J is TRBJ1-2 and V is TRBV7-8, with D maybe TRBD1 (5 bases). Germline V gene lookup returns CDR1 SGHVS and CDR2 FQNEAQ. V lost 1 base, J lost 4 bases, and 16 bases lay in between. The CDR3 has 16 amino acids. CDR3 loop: CASSLEGGTGTYGYTF. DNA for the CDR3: TGTGCCAGCAGCTTAGAGGGCGGGACGGGAACCTATGGCTACACCTTC.

CDR3 loop: CATSRGTGLDGYTF. CDR3 in DNA: TGTGCCACCAGCAGAGGGACAGGGTTGGATGGCTACACCTTC. The chain employs TRBV15 and TRBJ1-2, with 8 bases identical to TRBD1. The V and J ends lost 1 base and 6 bases, in that order; junction bases with no gene match: 4. Germline V gene sequence: CDR1 LNHNV, CDR2 YYDKDF (reference sequence). The CDR3 length is 14 residues.

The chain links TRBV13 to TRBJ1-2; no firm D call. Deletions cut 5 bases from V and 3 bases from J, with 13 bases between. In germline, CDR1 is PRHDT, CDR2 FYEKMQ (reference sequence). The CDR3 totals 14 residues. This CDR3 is CASSTGLGDYGYTF. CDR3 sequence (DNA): TGTGCCAGCAGCACCGGACTTGGGGACTATGGCTACACCTTC.

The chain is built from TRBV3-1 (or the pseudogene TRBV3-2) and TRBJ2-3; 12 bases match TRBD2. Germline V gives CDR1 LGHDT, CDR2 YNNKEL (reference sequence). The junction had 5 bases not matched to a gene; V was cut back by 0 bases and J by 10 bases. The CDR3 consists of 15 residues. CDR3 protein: CASSQDLAGGLSQYF. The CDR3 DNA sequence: TGTGCCAGCAGCCAAGACCTAGCGGGGGGGCTCTCGCAGTATTTT.

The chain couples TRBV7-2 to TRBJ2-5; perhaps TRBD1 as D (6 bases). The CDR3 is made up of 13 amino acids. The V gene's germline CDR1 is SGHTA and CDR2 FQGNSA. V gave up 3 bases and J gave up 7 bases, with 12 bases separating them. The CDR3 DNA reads TGTGCCAGCAGCTTGGGGGCCCTCGGGACCCAGTACTTC. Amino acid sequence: CASSLGALGTQYF.

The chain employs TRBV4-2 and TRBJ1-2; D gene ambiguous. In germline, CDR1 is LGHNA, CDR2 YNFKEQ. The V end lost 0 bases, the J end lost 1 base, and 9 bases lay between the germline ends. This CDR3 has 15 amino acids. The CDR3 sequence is CASSQEEAGNYGYTF. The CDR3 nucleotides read TGTGCCAGCAGCCAAGAGGAGGCAGGTAACTATGGCTACACCTTC.